A single sample gave rise to the 24 T cell receptor beta chains below, sequenced in a study of cytomegalovirus exposure and HLA in healthy donors. The PCR contained 60 Vbeta and 13 Jbeta primers. Assay: immunoSEQ multiplex PCR; the TCRdb copy retains only in-frame clones and omits some. Among under 200,000 clones listed, roughly 80% were seen once. The sequenced sample was PBMCs. These receptors were collected from a woman in her 50s in good health and CMV-seropositive.

This clone was recorded only once. V usage is TRBV14 and J usage is TRBJ1-2, with 8 bases matching TRBD1. CDR3 length: 14 residues. Germline CDR1 and CDR2: SGHDN and FVKESK. Trimming removed 3 bases from V and 2 bases from J; junction bases left unmatched: 2. CDR3 protein: CASSHRQGNYGYTF. CDR3 nucleotides: TGTGCCAGCAGCCATCGACAGGGGAACTATGGCTACACCTTC.

The rearrangement links TRBV30 to TRBJ1-1, with 11 nucleotides matching TRBD1. CDR1 is GTSNPN, CDR2 SVGIG, per germline (reference sequence). J was trimmed by 7 bases and V by 8 bases; bases with no gene match: 12. This CDR3 is 14 amino acids long. As DNA, the CDR3 is TGTGCCCAAGAATTAAGGGACAGGGGGAATGAAGCTTTCTTT. The encoded protein is CAQELRDRGNEAFF.

Concerning this clone itself: Compared with germline, one end of the junction differs, possibly owing to a read error. V and J are TRBV7-9 and TRBJ2-7; TRBD1 matches at 9 bases. The CDR3 length is 14 residues. Germline V gene data show CDR1 as SEHNR and CDR2 as FQNEAQ (reference sequence). This CDR3 reads CSSSPGQGEVEQYF. CDR3 DNA: TGTTCCAGCAGCCCGGGACAGGGAGAGGTCGAGCAGTACTTC. Variable domain in full (rest from reference TRBV7-9 and TRBJ2-7): DTGVSQNPRHKITKRGQNVTFRCDPISEHNRLYWYRQTLGQGPEFLTYFQNEAQLEKSRLLSDRFSAERPKGSFSTLEIQRTEQGDSAMYLCSSSPGQGEVEQYFGPGTRLTVT.

The chain couples TRBV7-9 to TRBJ2-2; possible D gene TRBD1, 7 bases. The length of the CDR3 is 15 residues. Trimming left V 0 bases short and J 6 bases short, with 11 bases between. The germline CDR1 and CDR2 sequences are SEHNR and FQNEAQ (reference sequence). This CDR3 reads CASSLALRGAGELFF. CDR3 sequence (DNA): TGTGCCAGCAGCTTAGCCCTCAGGGGGGCCGGGGAGCTGTTTTTT. The complete variable domain, with remaining parts taken from reference TRBV7-9 and TRBJ2-2, reads DTGVSQNPRHKITKRGQNVTFRCDPISEHNRLYWYRQTLGQGPEFLTYFQNEAQLEKSRLLSDRFSAERPKGSFSTLEIQRTEQGDSAMYLCASSLALRGAGELFFGEGSRLTVL.

V gene TRBV11-1 combines with J gene TRBJ2-5, with 9 bases fitting TRBD2. Germline loops: CDR1 SGHAT, CDR2 FQDESV (reference sequence). The trim removed 1 base at V and 2 bases at J, leaving 2 bases unmatched. The CDR3 extends over 15 amino acids. Here the CDR3 DNA reads TGTGCCAGCAGCTTAGGCCTAGCGGGGCAAGAGACCCAGTACTTC. Its translation: CASSLGLAGQETQYF.

This sequence joins TRBV19 and TRBJ1-2; unclear D gene. Germline lookup yields CDR1 LNHDA and CDR2 SQIVND (reference sequence). Trimming stripped 6 bases from V and 8 bases from J, with 19 bases between. The CDR3 has 14 residues. The CDR3 DNA sequence: TGTGCCAGTAGCACCGGTCTCGACATTGGCGGCTACACCTTC. This translates into CASSTGLDIGGYTF.

The CDR3, as DNA: TGTGCCAGCAGCTATCTACAGGGGAACACTGAAGCTTTCTTT. This gives the protein CASSYLQGNTEAFF. The chain links TRBV6-1 to TRBJ1-1, with D perhaps matching TRBD1 (6 bases). There are 14 residues in the CDR3. The V gene's germline CDR1 is MNHNS and CDR2 SASEGT. Deletions cut 6 bases from V and 1 base from J, with 12 bases between.

As to this clone: Its ends do not fully match the called genes, so a read error is possible. This chain joins TRBV4-1 and TRBJ2-7; the D gene is possibly TRBD2 (6 bases). From germline, CDR1 is MGHRA and CDR2 YSYEKL. The CDR3 is made up of 14 amino acids. This CDR3 is CASSQPGDSGEQYF. CDR3 nucleotides: TGTGCCAGCAGCCAACCCGGGGACTCAGGGGAGCAGTACTTC.

V gene TRBV10-3 combines with J gene TRBJ2-3, with a possible D match to TRBD2 (6 bases). Germline V gene sequence: CDR1 ENHRY, CDR2 SYGVKD. CDR3 length: 12 residues. With 2 bases removed from V and 6 bases from J, the gap between germline ends came to 6 bases. The CDR3: CAISEGGDTQYF. The CDR3 nucleotides read TGTGCCATCAGTGAGGGGGGGGATACGCAGTATTTT.

The chain employs TRBV18 and TRBJ2-6; D may be TRBD2 (6 bases). Trimming took 0 bases from V and 0 from J, leaving 9 bases between them. Germline CDR1 and CDR2: KGHSH and LQKENI. This CDR3 spans 17 amino acids. The CDR3 sequence: CASSPPEGFSGANVLTF. The CDR3 DNA follows: TGTGCCAGCTCACCACCGGAGGGTTTCTCTGGGGCCAACGTCCTGACTTTC.

This clone was counted between two and nine times. The chain joins TRBV6-4 to TRBJ1-2; D may be TRBD1 (5 bases). Trimming shortened V by 6 bases and J by 6 bases, and 17 bases separated the two germline ends. Germline V CDR1 and CDR2: MRHNA, SNTAGT. This CDR3 is 14 amino acids long. For the CDR3, the DNA is TGTGCCAGCAGGGAAAGTCGGGGGGGGGATGGCTACACCTTC. Translating gives CASRESRGGDGYTF.

The chain recombines TRBV28 with TRBJ1-1; 7 positions agree with TRBD1. The CDR3 has 14 residues. Losses at the gene ends were 7 bases for V and 5 bases for J; bases not matched to a gene: 10. Germline V lookup: CDR1 MDHEN, CDR2 SYDVKM. The CDR3 sequence: CASTLGDRNTEAFF. In nucleotides, the CDR3 is TGTGCCAGCACCCTCGGGGACAGAAATACTGAAGCTTTCTTT.

The CDR3 is CASRFTTGTYEQYF. The DNA of the CDR3 is TGTGCCAGCCGGTTTACGACGGGTACCTACGAGCAGTACTTC. The chain recombines TRBV2 with TRBJ2-7; the D is unclear. The CDR3 extends over 14 amino acids. Trimming pared 8 bases from V and 2 bases from J, leaving 16 bases between. Germline V gene sequence: CDR1 SNHLY, CDR2 FYNNEI.

This chain joins TRBV27 and TRBJ2-3, with a weak D call TRBD2 (6 bases). There are 16 residues in the CDR3. Germline-derived CDR1 and CDR2 are MNHEY and SMNVEV (reference sequence). V was shortened by 5 bases and J by 1 base, with 16 bases between the two germline ends. CDR3 amino acids: CASSPRRVDGTDTQYF. The CDR3 coding sequence is TGTGCCAGCAGTCCTAGGAGGGTAGATGGCACAGATACGCAGTATTTT.

V usage is TRBV9 and J usage is TRBJ1-6; perhaps TRBD1 as D (6 bases). CDR3 length equals 14 residues. The V end lost 0 bases, the J end lost 11 bases, and 12 bases lay between the germline ends. Germline V lookup: CDR1 SGDLS, CDR2 YYNGEE. CDR3 region: CASSVGGGTAPLHF. The CDR3 DNA reads TGTGCCAGCAGCGTAGGAGGGGGAACCGCACCCCTCCACTTT.

The chain has TRBV21-1 and TRBJ1-1; the tabulated D call, TRBD1, remains unverified against the DNA. TRBV21-1 is assigned pseudogene status. CDR3 length: 14 amino acids. This CDR3 is CASSRGTGNTEAFF. Here the CDR3 DNA reads TGTGCCAGCAGCAGAGGGACAGGGAACACTGAAGCTTTCTTT.

The chain has TRBV10-3 and TRBJ1-1; the D gene is possibly TRBD1 (6 bases). The CDR3 runs to 13 residues. Per the germline V gene, CDR1 is ENHRY and CDR2 is SYGVKD. V was clipped by 10 bases and J by 4 bases, with 16 bases between them. The CDR3: CATRGGAVTEAFF. CDR3 bases: TGTGCCACACGGGGGGGGGCGGTCACTGAAGCTTTCTTT.

V gene TRBV9 combines with J gene TRBJ1-1; D might be TRBD1 (5 bases). This CDR3 spans 13 amino acids. Germline CDR1 is SGDLS and CDR2 is YYNGEE. The V and J ends lost 3 bases and 2 bases respectively, with 8 bases between them. The CDR3 region is CASSAGLNTEAFF. CDR3 sequence (DNA): TGTGCCAGCAGCGCGGGACTAAACACTGAAGCTTTCTTT.

CDR3: CASSPLGLGGEEPQHF. DNA of the CDR3: TGTGCCAGCTCACCACTTGGTCTAGGGGGAGAGGAGCCCCAGCATTTT. The chain couples TRBV18 to TRBJ1-5; perhaps TRBD1 as D (6 bases). Germline V lookup: CDR1 KGHSH, CDR2 LQKENI. Trimming left V 1 base short and J 8 bases short, with 18 bases between. This CDR3 has 16 residues.

The chain couples TRBV19 to TRBJ2-5; possible D gene TRBD2, 6 bases. The germline V gene has CDR1 LNHDA and CDR2 SQIVND (reference sequence). This CDR3 has 16 residues. With 1 base removed from V and 0 bases from J, the gap between germline ends came to 12 bases. CDR3 sequence reads: CASSIGAGPYQETQYF. The CDR3 region has the DNA TGTGCCAGTAGTATAGGTGCGGGGCCCTACCAAGAGACCCAGTACTTC.

Concerning this clone itself: The junction shows a germline mismatch at one end, possibly a read error. The chain joins TRBV7-9 to TRBJ2-2, with D perhaps matching TRBD1 (5 bases). CDR1 SEHNR and CDR2 FQNEAQ come from the germline V gene (reference sequence). This CDR3 region has 14 residues. The CDR3 reads CSSSLTGNTGELFF. Written as DNA, the CDR3 is TGTTCCAGCAGCTTAACAGGGAACACCGGGGAGCTGTTTTTT.

Notes on this clone: This CDR3 is also generated by other DNA sequences in the sample. The chain employs TRBV6-1 and TRBJ1-2; D is unresolved. In germline, CDR1 is MNHNS, CDR2 SASEGT. This CDR3 spans 15 amino acids. V was trimmed by 1 base and J by 8 bases, leaving 17 bases between them. The CDR3 reads CASSEEAQAVYGYTF. The DNA of the CDR3 is TGTGCCAGCAGTGAAGAGGCCCAGGCCGTCTACGGCTACACCTTC.

This rearrangement joins TRBV27 to TRBJ2-1; D is possibly TRBD2 (5 bases). This CDR3 has 14 residues. Germline CDR1 MNHEY, CDR2 SMNVEV (reference sequence). The germline V and J ends were trimmed by 6 bases and 7 bases, with 16 bases remaining between them. The CDR3 DNA reads TGTGCCAGCAGGCCGAGCACTAGACCGAATGAGCAGTTCTTC. As protein: CASRPSTRPNEQFF.

This chain connects TRBV4-3 to TRBJ2-5; 7 nucleotides align to TRBD2. The germline CDR1 and CDR2 sequences are LGHNA and YSLEER. The CDR3 loop spans 18 amino acids. Germline trimming cut 0 bases from V and 2 bases from J; bases unmatched to any gene: 12. CDR3 bases: TGCGCCAGCAGCCAAGATCTTGGAGGGAGGGGACGACAAGAGACCCAGTACTTC. Translating gives CASSQDLGGRGRQETQYF.